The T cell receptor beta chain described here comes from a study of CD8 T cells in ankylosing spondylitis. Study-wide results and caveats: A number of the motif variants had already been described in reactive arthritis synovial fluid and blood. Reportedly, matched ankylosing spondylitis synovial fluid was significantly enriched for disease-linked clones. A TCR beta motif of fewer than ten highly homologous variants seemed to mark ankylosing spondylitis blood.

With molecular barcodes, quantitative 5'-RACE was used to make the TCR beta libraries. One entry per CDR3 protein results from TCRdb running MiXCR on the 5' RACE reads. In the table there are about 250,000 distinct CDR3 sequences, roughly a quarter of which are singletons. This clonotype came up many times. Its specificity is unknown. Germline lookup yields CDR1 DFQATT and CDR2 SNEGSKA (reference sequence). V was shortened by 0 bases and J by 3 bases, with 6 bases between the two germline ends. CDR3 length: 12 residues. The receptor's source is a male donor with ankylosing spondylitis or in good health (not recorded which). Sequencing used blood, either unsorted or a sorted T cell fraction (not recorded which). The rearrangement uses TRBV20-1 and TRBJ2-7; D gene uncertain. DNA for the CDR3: TGCAGTGCTAGAGACGGATTCTACGAGCAGTACTTC. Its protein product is CSARDGFYEQYF.